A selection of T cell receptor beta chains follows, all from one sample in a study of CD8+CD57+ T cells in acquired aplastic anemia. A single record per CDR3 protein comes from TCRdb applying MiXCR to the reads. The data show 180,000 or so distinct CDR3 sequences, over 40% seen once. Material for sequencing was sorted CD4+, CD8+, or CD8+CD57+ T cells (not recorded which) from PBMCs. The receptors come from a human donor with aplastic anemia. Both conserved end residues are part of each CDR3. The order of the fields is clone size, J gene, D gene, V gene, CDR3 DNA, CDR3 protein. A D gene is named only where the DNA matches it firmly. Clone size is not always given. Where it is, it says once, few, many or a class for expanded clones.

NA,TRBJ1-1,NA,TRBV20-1,TGCAGTGCCCCCGTTGAGAACACTGAAGCTTTCTTT,CSAPVENTEAFF
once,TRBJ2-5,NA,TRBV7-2,TGTGCCAGCAGCGGACCGGGGGTCCTGGAGACCCAGTACTTC,CASSGPGVLETQYF
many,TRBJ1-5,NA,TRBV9,TGTGCCAGCAGCGTAGATACGGGGGGCGGTCAGCCCCAGCATTTT,CASSVDTGGGQPQHF
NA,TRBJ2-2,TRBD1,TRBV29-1,TGCAGCGTCCCGGGACAGGCGAACACCGGGGAGCTGTTTTTT,CSVPGQANTGELFF
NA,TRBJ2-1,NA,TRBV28,TGTGCCATCTCTCCCAGGAGGGCGGGAACGGGTGAGCAGTTCTTC,CAISPRRAGTGEQFF
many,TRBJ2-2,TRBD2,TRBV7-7,TGTGCTAGCAGGCCCACTAGCGGGGGGAACACCGGGGAGCTGTTTTTT,CASRPTSGGNTGELFF
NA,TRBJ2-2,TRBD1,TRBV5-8,TGTGCCAGCAGTGAAGACAGGGTCCGGGCCGGGGAGCTGTTTTTT,CASSEDRVRAGELFF
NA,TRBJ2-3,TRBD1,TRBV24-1,TGTGCCACCAGTGAGGGACAGACTAGCACAGATACGCAGTATTTT,CATSEGQTSTDTQYF
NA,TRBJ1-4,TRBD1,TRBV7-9,TGTGCCAGCAGCTTTACCGGGACAGCGGATGAAAAACTGTTTTTT,CASSFTGTADEKLFF
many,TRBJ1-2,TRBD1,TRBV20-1,TGCAGTGCCTCCGGGACAGCTTCTAACTATGGCTACACCTTC,CSASGTASNYGYTF
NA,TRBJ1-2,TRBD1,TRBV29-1,TGCAGCAGTTACTCGGGACAGGGACTCTATGGCTACACCTTC,CSSYSGQGLYGYTF
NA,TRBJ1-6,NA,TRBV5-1,TGCGCCAGCAGCCCCTCAGGGGATCAGAATTCACCCCTCCACTTT,CASSPSGDQNSPLHF
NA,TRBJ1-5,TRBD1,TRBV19,TGTGCCGGTAGAGACAGGGGCCGAACCTATAGCAATCAGCCCCAGCATTTT,CAGRDRGRTYSNQPQHF
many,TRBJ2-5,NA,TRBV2,TGTGCCAGCAGTGAGTGGCCCGGGGAGGTGGGAGAGACCCAGTACTTC,CASSEWPGEVGETQYF
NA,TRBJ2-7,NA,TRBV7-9,TGTGCCAGCAGCTTTGCAGCCGGATACGAGCAGTACTTC,CASSFAAGYEQYF
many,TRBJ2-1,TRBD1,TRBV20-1,TGCAGTGCGACCAGGACAGGGGGCTACAATGAGCAGTTCTTC,CSATRTGGYNEQFF
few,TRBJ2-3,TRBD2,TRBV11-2,TGTGCCAGCAGCTACGATAGCGGGGGTACAGATACGCAGTATTTT,CASSYDSGGTDTQYF
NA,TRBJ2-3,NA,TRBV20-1,TGCAGTGCTAGAGATTTGGGGACCACAGATACGCAGTATTTT,CSARDLGTTDTQYF
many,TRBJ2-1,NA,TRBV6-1,TGTGCCAGCAAAAGCCCGGGACGGAAAAACAATGAGCAGTTCTTC,CASKSPGRKNNEQFF
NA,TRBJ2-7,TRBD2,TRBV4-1,TGCGCCAGCAGCCAAGATCGTCCTGCGGGAGGGTACGAGCAGTACTTC,CASSQDRPAGGYEQYF
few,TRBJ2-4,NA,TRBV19,TGTGCCAGTGGGCCGGCCAAAACCATTCAGTACTTC,CASGPAKTIQYF
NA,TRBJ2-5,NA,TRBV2,TGTGCCAGCAGTGAAAGGACAGCTGGCCGTCGGGAGACCCAGTACTTC,CASSERTAGRRETQYF
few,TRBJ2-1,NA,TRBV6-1,TGTGCCAGCAGTGAACCATATTCACAGCGCTCCTACAATGAGCAGTTCTTC,CASSEPYSQRSYNEQFF
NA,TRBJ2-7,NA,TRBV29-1,TGCAGCGTTGTATTTAGCGGAGCCTACGAGCAGTACTTC,CSVVFSGAYEQYF
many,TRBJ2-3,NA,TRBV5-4,TGTGCCAGCAGCTTGGTGGGGTCCCTTAGCACAGATACGCAGTATTTT,CASSLVGSLSTDTQYF
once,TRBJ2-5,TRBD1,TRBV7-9,TGTGCCAGCAGCTCGACCGGGACAGGGGCCCGAGAGACCCAGTACTTC,CASSSTGTGARETQYF
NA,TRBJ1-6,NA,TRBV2,TGTGCCAGCAGTGAAGCGCATGGAAGACCCCTCCACTTT,CASSEAHGRPLHF
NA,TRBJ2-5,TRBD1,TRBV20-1,TGCAGTGCTAGAGAACAGGGGGCAGAGACCCAGTACTTC,CSAREQGAETQYF
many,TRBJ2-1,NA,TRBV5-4,TGTGCCAGCAGCTTGGGACCGCTAATGGTCTACAATGAGCAGTTCTTC,CASSLGPLMVYNEQFF
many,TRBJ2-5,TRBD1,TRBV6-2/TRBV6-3,TGTGCCAGCAGCCGACAGGGGGGGGAGACCCAGTACTTC,CASSRQGGETQYF
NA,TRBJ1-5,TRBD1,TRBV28,TGTGCCAGCAGTTGGACAGGGCTGAATCAGCCCCAGCATTTT,CASSWTGLNQPQHF
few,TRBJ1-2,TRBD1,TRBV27,TGTGCCAGCAGTCCCCGGGACAGCACAATTACTGGCTACACCTTC,CASSPRDSTITGYTF
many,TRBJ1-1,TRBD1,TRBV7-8,TGTGCCAGCAGCTTGGACAGGGGGAACACTGAAGCTTTCTTT,CASSLDRGNTEAFF
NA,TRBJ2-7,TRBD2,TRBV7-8,TGTGCCAGCAGCTTAGAAATAGCGGGCTACGAGCAGTACTTC,CASSLEIAGYEQYF
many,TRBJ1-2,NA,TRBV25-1,TGTGCCAGCAGTGAAGGTGTAACGGGCATCTATGGCTACACCTTC,CASSEGVTGIYGYTF
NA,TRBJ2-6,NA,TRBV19,TGTACCAGTAGTATAGGGGGGGGGCCTGGGGCCAACGCCCTGACTTTC,CTSSIGGGPGANALTF
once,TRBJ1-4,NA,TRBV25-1,TGTGCCAGCAGTGACTGGCGCGGAGGGCAGAATGAAAAACTGTTTTTT,CASSDWRGGQNEKLFF
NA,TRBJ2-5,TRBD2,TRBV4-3,TGCGCCAGCAGCCAAGATCCAGGACTAGAAGAGACCCAGTACTTC,CASSQDPGLEETQYF
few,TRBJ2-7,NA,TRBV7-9,TGTGCCAGCAGCTTAGAGCCAGGGGTGGACGAGCAGTACTTC,CASSLEPGVDEQYF
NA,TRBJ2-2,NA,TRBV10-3,TGTGCCATCGGGGGGGCGGGAGAAAACACCGGGGAGCTGTTTTTT,CAIGGAGENTGELFF
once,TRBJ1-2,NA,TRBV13,TGTGCCAGCAGTTACTCGAACTATGGCTACACCTTC,CASSYSNYGYTF
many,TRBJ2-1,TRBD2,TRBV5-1,TGCGCCAGCAGCTTGGATGGACTAGCGCACTCTGAGCAGTTCTTC,CASSLDGLAHSEQFF
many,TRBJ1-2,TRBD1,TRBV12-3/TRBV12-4,TGTGCCAGCAGTCCACAGGGGACAATCAACTATGGCTACACCTTC,CASSPQGTINYGYTF
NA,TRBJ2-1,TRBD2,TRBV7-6,TGTGCCAGCAGCTTAGGGACTAGCTTTTCCGGGAGGACCTCCTACAATGAGCAGTTCTTC,CASSLGTSFSGRTSYNEQFF
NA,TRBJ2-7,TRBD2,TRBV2,TGTGCCAGCAGTGTTACTAGCGGGGGTCTCGAGCAGTACTTC,CASSVTSGGLEQYF